This T cell receptor beta chain was identified during a study of blood T cell repertoires in COVID-19. Data came from immunoSEQ multiplex PCR; TCRdb stores just in-frame clones and leaves some out. Of some 300,000 clones in the sample, around 91% were seen once. Trimming cost V 2 bases and J 7 bases; bases outside gene matches: 11. Looked up from germline, CDR1 is MNHEY and CDR2 is SVGAGI. The CDR3 runs 16 residues. The chain joins TRBV6-5 to TRBJ2-1; 7 nucleotides line up with TRBD2. The receptor was isolated from a woman under 30 with acute COVID-19. What was sequenced was PBMCs or T cells enriched from blood (not recorded which). The CDR3, as DNA: TGTGCCAGCAGTTACGATCGACTAGCAGCAATAAATGAGCAGTTCTTC. It codes for CASSYDRLAAINEQFF.